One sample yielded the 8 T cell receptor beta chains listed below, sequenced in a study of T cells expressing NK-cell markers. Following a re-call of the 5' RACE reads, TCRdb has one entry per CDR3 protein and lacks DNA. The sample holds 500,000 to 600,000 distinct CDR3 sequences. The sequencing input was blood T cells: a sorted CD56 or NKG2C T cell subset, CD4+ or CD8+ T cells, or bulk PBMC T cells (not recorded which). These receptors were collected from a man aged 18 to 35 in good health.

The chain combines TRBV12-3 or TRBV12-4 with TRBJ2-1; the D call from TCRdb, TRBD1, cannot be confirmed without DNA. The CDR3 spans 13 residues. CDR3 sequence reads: CASRGGTDNEQFF.

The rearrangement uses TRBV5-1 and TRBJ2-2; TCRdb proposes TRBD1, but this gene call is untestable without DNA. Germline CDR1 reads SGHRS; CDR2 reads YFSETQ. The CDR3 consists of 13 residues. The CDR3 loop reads CASGTGSTGELFF.

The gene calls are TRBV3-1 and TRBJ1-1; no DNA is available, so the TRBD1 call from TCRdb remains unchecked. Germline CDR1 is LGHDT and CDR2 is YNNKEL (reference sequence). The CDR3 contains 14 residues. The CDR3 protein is CASSLRQVRTEAFF.

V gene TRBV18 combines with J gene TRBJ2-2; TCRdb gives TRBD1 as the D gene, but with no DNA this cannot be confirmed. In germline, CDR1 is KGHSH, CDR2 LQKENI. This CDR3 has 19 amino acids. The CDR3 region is CASSPPIPGQRAGLGELFF. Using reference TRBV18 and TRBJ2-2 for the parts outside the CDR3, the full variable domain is NAGVMQNPRHLVRRRGQEARLRCSPMKGHSHVYWYRQLPEEGLKFMVYLQKENIIDESGMPKERFSAEFPKEGPSILRIQQVVRGDSAAYFCASSPPIPGQRAGLGELFFGEGSRLTVL.

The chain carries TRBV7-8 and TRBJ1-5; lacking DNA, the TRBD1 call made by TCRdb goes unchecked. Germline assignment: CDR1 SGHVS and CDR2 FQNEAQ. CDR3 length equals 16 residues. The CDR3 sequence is CASSLGDRVPNQPQHF.

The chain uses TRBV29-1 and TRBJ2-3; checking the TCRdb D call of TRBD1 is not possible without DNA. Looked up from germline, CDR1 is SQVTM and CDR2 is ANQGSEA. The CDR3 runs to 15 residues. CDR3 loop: CSVGFQGPNTDTQYF.

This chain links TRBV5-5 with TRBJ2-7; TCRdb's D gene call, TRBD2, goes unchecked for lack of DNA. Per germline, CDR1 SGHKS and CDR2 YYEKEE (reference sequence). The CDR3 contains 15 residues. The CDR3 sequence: CASSLGASGLYEQYF.

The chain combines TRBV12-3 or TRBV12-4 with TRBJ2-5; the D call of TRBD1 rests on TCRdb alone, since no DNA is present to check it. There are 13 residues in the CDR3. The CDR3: CASSPGGLETQYF.